The entry below describes one TCR beta chain. This record comes from a study of CD8+ T cells in alopecia areata. It was cDNA, reverse transcribed from extracted RNA, that served as the sequencing template. The protocol was immunoSEQ multiplex PCR, while the TCRdb copy is restricted to in-frame clones and leaves out a portion. The table includes 190,000 or so clones, about 60% detected once. V was trimmed by 7 bases and J by 5 bases, leaving 15 bases between them. This CDR3 is built from 13 residues. The germline gives CDR1 SGHRS, CDR2 YFSETQ. Treatment specified: oral pan-JAK inhibitor, 5-10 mg twice daily.

The chain is built from TRBV5-1 and TRBJ2-5; tentative D call: TRBD2 (5 bases). The TCR was taken from a human donor with alopecia areata. The sample consisted of CD8+ T cells sorted from blood, taken at week 24, from a patient treated with tofacitinib. CDR3: CASGLRLGETQYF. The CDR3 DNA is TGCGCCAGCGGACTTAGGCTGGGTGAGACCCAGTACTTC.